These 8 T cell receptor beta chains were all obtained from the same sample, sequenced in a study of T cell responses to AZD1222 COVID-19 vaccine. Sequencing used immunoSEQ multiplex PCR; TCRdb keeps in-frame clones, though not all of them. Here the sample spans 150,000 or so clones, just over 90% being singletons. The specimen was peripheral blood, collected on day 0 of AZD1222 vaccination. Receptor source: an adult in good health.

The chain carries TRBV4-2 and TRBJ1-1; D call uncertain. There are 14 residues in the CDR3. Trimming took 2 bases from V and 6 from J, leaving 13 bases between them. Germline loops: CDR1 LGHNA, CDR2 YNFKEQ. The CDR3 bases are TGTGCCAGCAGCCAAAGTCAAGGGATTGCTGAAGCTTTCTTT. Encoded protein: CASSQSQGIAEAFF.

The chain uses TRBV19 and TRBJ1-1, with D perhaps matching TRBD1 (5 bases). The CDR3 runs 13 residues. Deletions cut 5 bases from V and 5 bases from J, with 12 bases between. CDR1 and CDR2 from the germline V gene are LNHDA and SQIVND (reference sequence). As DNA, the CDR3 is TGTGCCAGTAGTTCCGGGGCTATAACTGAAGCTTTCTTT. Protein sequence: CASSSGAITEAFF.

The chain combines TRBV4-2 with TRBJ1-6; D is perhaps TRBD1 (5 bases). Germline V gives CDR1 LGHNA, CDR2 YNFKEQ. The length of the CDR3 is 15 residues. Deletions cut 1 base from V and 8 bases from J, with 12 bases between. The CDR3 nucleotides are TGTGCCAGCAGCCAAGTTGGGGGAATGTATTCACCCCTCCACTTT. It codes for CASSQVGGMYSPLHF.

The J gene is TRBJ2-7, the V gene TRBV29-1; a possible D gene is TRBD2 (6 bases). The length of the CDR3 is 14 residues. In germline, CDR1 is SQVTM, CDR2 ANQGSEA. Trimming stripped 3 bases from V and 3 bases from J, with 15 bases between. The CDR3 sequence: CSVEGEAQGYEQYF. The CDR3 DNA reads TGCAGCGTTGAGGGGGAGGCCCAAGGCTACGAGCAGTACTTC.

This clone came up once. The chain couples TRBV12-3 or TRBV12-4 to TRBJ1-5, with D unresolved. V lost 7 bases, J lost 1 base, and 8 bases lay in between. This CDR3 has 13 amino acids. The CDR3 bases are TGTGCCAGCACCGGGGTAAGCAATCAGCCCCAGCATTTT. Translated, it gives CASTGVSNQPQHF.

The J gene is TRBJ1-5, the V gene TRBV6-6, with 8 bases matching TRBD1. With V trimmed by 7 bases and J by 3 bases, 5 bases remained unmatched. Germline assignment: CDR1 MNHNY and CDR2 SVGAGI (reference sequence). The CDR3 sequence is 14 residues long. The CDR3 is CASTGTGDNQPQHF. The CDR3, as DNA: TGTGCCAGCACAGGGACAGGCGACAATCAGCCCCAGCATTTT.

The gene calls are TRBV6-5 and TRBJ2-7; the match to TRBD1 covers 10 bases. The CDR3 is 14 residues long. Unmatched junction bases numbered 6, after V lost 8 bases and J lost 2 bases. CDR1 and CDR2 (germline): MNHEY, SVGAGI. CDR3 in DNA: TGTGCCAGCGCGCAAGGACAGGGGGCCTACGAGCAGTACTTC. As protein: CASAQGQGAYEQYF.

The genes are TRBV12-5 and TRBJ1-2; no firm D call. Per the germline V gene, CDR1 is LGHNT and CDR2 is FRNRAP. Trimming left V 5 bases short and J 0 bases short, with 13 bases between. The CDR3 has 15 residues. The CDR3 loop reads CASGPGRLTNYGYTF. In nucleotides, the CDR3 is TGTGCTAGTGGTCCCGGACGGCTTACTAACTATGGCTACACCTTC.